A single sample gave rise to the 14 T cell receptor beta chains below, sequenced in a study of CD8 T cells in Susac syndrome. The authors reverse transcribed roughly 0.5 to 1 ug RNA with random hexamers. TCRdb redid the calling of the immunoSEQ multiplex PCR reads with MiXCR, one entry per CDR3 protein. The sample yields roughly 200,000 distinct CDR3 sequences, approximately 95% seen once. The sequencing input was CD4+ T cells from PBMCs. The receptors were gathered from a human donor in good health.

The V call is TRBV4-1, the J call TRBJ1-4, with D perhaps matching TRBD1 (6 bases). The germline V gene encodes CDR1 MGHRA and CDR2 YSYEKL. The germline V and J ends were trimmed by 4 bases and 8 bases, with 14 bases remaining between them. The CDR3 sequence is 14 residues long. The CDR3 loop reads CASSLGAGVEKLFF. CDR3 in DNA: TGCGCCAGCAGCCTGGGGGCAGGGGTAGAAAAACTGTTTTTT.

The rearrangement joins TRBV3-1 to TRBJ1-2, with unresolved D. Trimming took off 8 bases at V and 3 bases at J, with 19 bases between the two ends. The length of the CDR3 is 15 residues. Germline V gene sequence: CDR1 LGHDT, CDR2 YNNKEL (reference sequence). The CDR3 loop reads CASRHHRKGHYGYTF. The CDR3 DNA reads TGTGCCAGCCGACACCACCGGAAGGGCCACTATGGCTACACCTTC.

The V and J genes are TRBV7-9 and TRBJ1-4; 8 bases map to TRBD1. Per germline, CDR1 SEHNR and CDR2 FQNEAQ (reference sequence). The CDR3 covers 12 residues. The V segment lost 8 bases and the J segment 5 bases; nucleotides outside the gene matches: 1. The CDR3: CASRQGNEKLFF. In DNA, the CDR3 is TGTGCCAGCCGACAGGGGAATGAAAAACTGTTTTTT.

The genes are TRBV4-3 and TRBJ1-1, with D unresolved. Trimming cost V 2 bases and J 1 base, with 5 bases left between them. CDR1 is LGHNA, CDR2 YSLEER, per germline. This CDR3 comprises 13 residues. This CDR3 is CASSQTWNTEAFF. The CDR3 region has the DNA TGCGCCAGCAGCCAAACGTGGAACACTGAAGCTTTCTTT.

The chain links TRBV30 to TRBJ1-1, with a tentative D call TRBD1 (6 bases). This CDR3 region has 13 residues. The V gene lost 3 bases and the J gene lost 1 base, with 9 bases spanning the gap. Germline V gene sequence: CDR1 GTSNPN, CDR2 SVGIG (reference sequence). The CDR3 reads CAWSRTENTEAFF. CDR3 DNA: TGTGCCTGGAGCAGGACAGAGAACACTGAAGCTTTCTTT.

In this sample, this clonotype turned up once. V and J are TRBV3-1 and TRBJ2-1, with no clear D. This CDR3 region has 16 residues. The V end was cut by 0 bases, the J end by 2 bases, with 11 bases between. CDR1 is LGHDT, CDR2 YNNKEL, per germline (reference sequence). The CDR3 protein is CASSQDWQVAYNEQFF. As DNA, the CDR3 is TGTGCCAGCAGCCAAGATTGGCAGGTAGCCTACAATGAGCAGTTCTTC.

This clonotype showed up just once. The gene calls are TRBV21-1 and TRBJ1-4. TRBV21-1 represents a pseudogene. The length of the CDR3 is 17 residues. The CDR3 nucleotides read TGTGCCAGCAGCTCGGAGTTCCCAGGTGTAGTGAATGAAAAACTGTTTTTT. Protein: CASSSEFPGVVNEKLFF.

This chain uses TRBV6-5 with TRBJ1-1; 7 positions match TRBD1. Germline trimming cut 6 bases from V and 1 base from J; bases unmatched to any gene: 8. This CDR3 is 15 amino acids long. CDR1 MNHEY and CDR2 SVGAGI come from the germline V gene. The CDR3 nucleotides are TGTGCCAGCAGCCTTCAAACAGGGGAGAACACTGAAGCTTTCTTT. Translated: CASSLQTGENTEAFF.

This sequence joins TRBV9 and TRBJ2-1; 10 bases fit TRBD1. The V segment lost 0 bases and the J segment 7 bases; nucleotides outside the gene matches: 4. From germline, CDR1 is SGDLS and CDR2 YYNGEE. The CDR3 consists of 15 residues. The CDR3 coding sequence is TGTGCCAGCAGCGTAGGGGACAGGGGATGGAATGAGCAGTTCTTC. Protein product: CASSVGDRGWNEQFF.

This rearrangement joins TRBV30 to TRBJ1-5; a weak D match, TRBD1 (6 bases). Germline lookup yields CDR1 GTSNPN and CDR2 SVGIG (reference sequence). V was trimmed by 1 base and J by 4 bases, leaving 17 bases between them. CDR3 length equals 16 residues. The CDR3 spells CAWSGTAPNFNQPQHF. In nucleotides, the CDR3 is TGTGCCTGGAGTGGGACAGCACCCAACTTTAATCAGCCCCAGCATTTT.

This chain connects TRBV5-1 to TRBJ1-4; TRBD1 is a possible D gene (6 bases). Trimming shortened V by 7 bases and J by 7 bases, and 17 bases separated the two germline ends. This CDR3 has 14 amino acids. Germline V gene sequence: CDR1 SGHRS, CDR2 YFSETQ. The CDR3 loop is CASRRQEGSEKLFF. Here the CDR3 DNA reads TGCGCCAGCCGCCGACAGGAGGGTAGTGAAAAACTGTTTTTT.

V is TRBV9 and J is TRBJ2-7, with 10 bases aligning to TRBD1. Germline V lookup: CDR1 SGDLS, CDR2 YYNGEE. Germline trimming cut 3 bases from V and 3 bases from J; bases unmatched to any gene: 3. The CDR3 totals 14 residues. The chain's CDR3 is CASSAGQGIYEQYF. For the CDR3, the DNA is TGTGCCAGCAGCGCGGGACAGGGGATCTACGAGCAGTACTTC.

The genes are TRBV15 and TRBJ2-1; TRBD1 might be the D (5 bases). The CDR3 has 14 residues. Germline V gives CDR1 LNHNV, CDR2 YYDKDF (reference sequence). Trimming removed 5 bases at V and 8 bases at J, with 16 bases between. The CDR3 loop is CATSPRPKGDEQFF. The CDR3 region has the DNA TGTGCCACCAGCCCCCGGCCGAAAGGGGATGAGCAGTTCTTC. The full variable domain, with the rest looked up from reference TRBV15 and TRBJ2-1, is DAMVIQNPRYQVTQFGKPVTLSCSQTLNHNVMYWYQQKSSQAPKLLFHYYDKDFNNEADTPDNFQSRRPNTSFCFLDIRSPGLGDTAMYLCATSPRPKGDEQFFGPGTRLTVL.

The rearrangement uses TRBV30 and TRBJ1-3; the D is unclear. The V and J ends lost 4 bases and 2 bases respectively, with 9 bases between them. Germline V lookup: CDR1 GTSNPN, CDR2 SVGIG (reference sequence). The CDR3 runs 13 residues. The CDR3 here is CAWNGVPGNTIYF. CDR3 coding DNA: TGTGCCTGGAATGGAGTACCTGGAAACACCATATATTTT.